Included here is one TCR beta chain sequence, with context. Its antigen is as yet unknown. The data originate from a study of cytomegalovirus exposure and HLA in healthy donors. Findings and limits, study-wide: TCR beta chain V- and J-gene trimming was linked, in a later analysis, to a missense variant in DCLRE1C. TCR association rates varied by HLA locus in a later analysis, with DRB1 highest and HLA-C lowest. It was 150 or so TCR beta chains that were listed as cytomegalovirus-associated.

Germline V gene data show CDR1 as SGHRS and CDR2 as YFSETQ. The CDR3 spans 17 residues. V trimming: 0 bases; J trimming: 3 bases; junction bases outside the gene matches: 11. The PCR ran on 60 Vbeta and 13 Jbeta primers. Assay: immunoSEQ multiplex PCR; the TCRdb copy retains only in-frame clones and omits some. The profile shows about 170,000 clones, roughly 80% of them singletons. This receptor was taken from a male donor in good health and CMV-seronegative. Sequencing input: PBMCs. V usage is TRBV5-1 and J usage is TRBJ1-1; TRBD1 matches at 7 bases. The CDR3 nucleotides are TGCGCCAGCAGCTTGGTGACAGGGCGGAATATGGACACTGAAGCTTTCTTT. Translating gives CASSLVTGRNMDTEAFF.